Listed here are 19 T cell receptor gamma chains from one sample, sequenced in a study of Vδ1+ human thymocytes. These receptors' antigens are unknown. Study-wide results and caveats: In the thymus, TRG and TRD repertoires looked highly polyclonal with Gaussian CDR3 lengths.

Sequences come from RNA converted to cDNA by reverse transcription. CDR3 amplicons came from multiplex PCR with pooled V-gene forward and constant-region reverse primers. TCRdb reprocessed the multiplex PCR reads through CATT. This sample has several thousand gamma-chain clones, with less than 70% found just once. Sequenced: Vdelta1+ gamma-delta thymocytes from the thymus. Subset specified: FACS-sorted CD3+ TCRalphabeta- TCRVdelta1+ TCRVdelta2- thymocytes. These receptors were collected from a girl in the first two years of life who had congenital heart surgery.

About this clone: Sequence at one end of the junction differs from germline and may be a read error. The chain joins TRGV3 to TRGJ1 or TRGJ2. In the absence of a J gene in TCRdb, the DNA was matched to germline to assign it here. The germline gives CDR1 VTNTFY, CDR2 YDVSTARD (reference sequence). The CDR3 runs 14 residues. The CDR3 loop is CATWDRLKHYKKLF. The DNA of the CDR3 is TGTGCTACCTGGGACAGGCTTAAACATTATAAGAAACTCTTT.

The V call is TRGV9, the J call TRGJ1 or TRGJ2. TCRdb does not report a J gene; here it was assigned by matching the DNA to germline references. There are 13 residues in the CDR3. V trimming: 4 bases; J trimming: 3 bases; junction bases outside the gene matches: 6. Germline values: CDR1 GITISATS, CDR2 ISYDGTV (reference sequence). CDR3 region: CALWDGVYYKKLF. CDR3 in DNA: TGTGCCTTGTGGGACGGGGTTTATTATAAGAAACTCTTT.

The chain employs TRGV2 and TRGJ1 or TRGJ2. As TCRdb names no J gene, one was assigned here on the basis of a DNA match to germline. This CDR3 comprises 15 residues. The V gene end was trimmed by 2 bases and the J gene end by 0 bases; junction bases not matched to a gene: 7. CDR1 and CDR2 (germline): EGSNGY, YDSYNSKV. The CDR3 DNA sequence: TGTGCCACCTGGGACGACCCCTTGAATTATTATAAGAAACTCTTT. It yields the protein CATWDDPLNYYKKLF.

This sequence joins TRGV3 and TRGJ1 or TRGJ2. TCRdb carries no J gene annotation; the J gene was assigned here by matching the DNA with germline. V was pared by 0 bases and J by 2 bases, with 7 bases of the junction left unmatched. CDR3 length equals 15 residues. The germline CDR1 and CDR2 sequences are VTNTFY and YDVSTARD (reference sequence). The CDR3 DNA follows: TGTGCCACCTGGGACAGGCCGAGGGATTATTATAAGAAACTCTTT. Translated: CATWDRPRDYYKKLF.

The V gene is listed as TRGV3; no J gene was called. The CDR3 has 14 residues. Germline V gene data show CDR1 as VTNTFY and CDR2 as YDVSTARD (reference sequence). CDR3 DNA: TGTGCCACCTGGGACAGACACATTCACTCACCAAAACTCTTT. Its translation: CATWDRHIHSPKLF.

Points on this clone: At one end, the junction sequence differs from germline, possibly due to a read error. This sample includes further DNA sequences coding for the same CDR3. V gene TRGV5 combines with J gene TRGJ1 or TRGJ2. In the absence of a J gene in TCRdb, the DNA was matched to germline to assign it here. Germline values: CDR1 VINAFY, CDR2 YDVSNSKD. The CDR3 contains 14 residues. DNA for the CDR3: TGCGCCACCTGGGACAGGCGAGCTTATTATAAGAAACTCTTT. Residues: CATWDRRAYYKKLF.

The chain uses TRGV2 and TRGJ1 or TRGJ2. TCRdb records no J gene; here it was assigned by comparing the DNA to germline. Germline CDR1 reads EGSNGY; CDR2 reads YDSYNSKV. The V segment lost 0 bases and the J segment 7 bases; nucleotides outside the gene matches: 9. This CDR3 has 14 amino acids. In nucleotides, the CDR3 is TGTGCCACCTGGGACGGGCGTGGGGTATATAAGAAACTCTTT. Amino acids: CATWDGRGVYKKLF.

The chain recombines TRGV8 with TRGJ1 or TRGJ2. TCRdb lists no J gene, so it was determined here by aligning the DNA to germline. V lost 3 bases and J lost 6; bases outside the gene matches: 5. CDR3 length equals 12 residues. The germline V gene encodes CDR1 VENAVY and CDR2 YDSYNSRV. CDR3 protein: CATWDLGYKKLF. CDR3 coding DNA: TGTGCCACCTGGGATTTGGGTTATAAGAAACTCTTT.

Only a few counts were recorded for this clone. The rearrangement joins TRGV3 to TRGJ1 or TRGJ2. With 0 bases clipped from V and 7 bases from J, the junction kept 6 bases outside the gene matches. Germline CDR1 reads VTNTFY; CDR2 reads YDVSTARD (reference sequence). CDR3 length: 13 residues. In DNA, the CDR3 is TGTGCCACCTGGGACAGGCCGGAATATAAGAAACTCTTT. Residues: CATWDRPEYKKLF.

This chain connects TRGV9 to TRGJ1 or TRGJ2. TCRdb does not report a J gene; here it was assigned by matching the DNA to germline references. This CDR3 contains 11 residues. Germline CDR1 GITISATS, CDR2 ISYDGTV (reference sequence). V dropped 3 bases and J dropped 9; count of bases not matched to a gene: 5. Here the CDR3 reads CALWESTKKLF. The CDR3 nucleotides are TGTGCCTTGTGGGAGTCCACTAAGAAACTCTTT.

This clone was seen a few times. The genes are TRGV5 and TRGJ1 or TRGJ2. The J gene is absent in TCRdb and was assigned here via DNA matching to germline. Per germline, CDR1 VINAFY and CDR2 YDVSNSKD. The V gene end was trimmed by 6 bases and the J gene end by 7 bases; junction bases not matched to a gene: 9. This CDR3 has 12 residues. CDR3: CATWRLGYKKLF. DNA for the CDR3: TGTGCCACCTGGCGGTTGGGGTATAAGAAACTCTTT.

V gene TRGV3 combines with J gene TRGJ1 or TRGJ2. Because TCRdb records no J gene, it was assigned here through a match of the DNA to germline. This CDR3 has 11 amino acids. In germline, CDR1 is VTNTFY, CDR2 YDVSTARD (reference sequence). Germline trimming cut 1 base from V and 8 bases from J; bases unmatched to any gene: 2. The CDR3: CATWDSNKKLF. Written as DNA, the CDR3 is TGTGCCACCTGGGACAGCAATAAGAAACTCTTT.

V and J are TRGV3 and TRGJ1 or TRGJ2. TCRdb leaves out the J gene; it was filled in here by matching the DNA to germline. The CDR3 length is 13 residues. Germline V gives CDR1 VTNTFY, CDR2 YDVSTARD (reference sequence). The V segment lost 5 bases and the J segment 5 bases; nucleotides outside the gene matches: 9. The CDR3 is CATWGRGDYKKLF. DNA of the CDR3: TGTGCCACCTGGGGGCGTGGGGATTATAAGAAACTCTTT.

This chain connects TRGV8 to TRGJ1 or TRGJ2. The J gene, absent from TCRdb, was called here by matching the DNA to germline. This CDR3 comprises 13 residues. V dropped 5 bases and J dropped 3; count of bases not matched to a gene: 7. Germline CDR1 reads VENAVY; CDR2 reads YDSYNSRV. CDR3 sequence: CATWVLGYYKKLF. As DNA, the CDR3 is TGTGCCACCTGGGTCCTCGGTTATTATAAGAAACTCTTT.

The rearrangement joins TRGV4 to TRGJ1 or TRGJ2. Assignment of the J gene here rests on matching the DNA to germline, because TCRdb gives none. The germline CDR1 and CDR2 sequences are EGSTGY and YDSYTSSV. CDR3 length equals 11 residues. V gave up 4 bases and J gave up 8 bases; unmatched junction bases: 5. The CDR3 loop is CATWETDKKLF. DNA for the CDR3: TGTGCCACCTGGGAGACTGATAAGAAACTCTTT.

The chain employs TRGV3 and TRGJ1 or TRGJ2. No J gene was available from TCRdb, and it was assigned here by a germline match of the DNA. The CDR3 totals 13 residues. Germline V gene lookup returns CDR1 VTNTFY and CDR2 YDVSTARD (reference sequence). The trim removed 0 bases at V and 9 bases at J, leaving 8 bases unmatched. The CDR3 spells CATWDRPCFKKLF. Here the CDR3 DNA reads TGTGCCACCTGGGACAGGCCCTGTTTTAAGAAACTCTTT.

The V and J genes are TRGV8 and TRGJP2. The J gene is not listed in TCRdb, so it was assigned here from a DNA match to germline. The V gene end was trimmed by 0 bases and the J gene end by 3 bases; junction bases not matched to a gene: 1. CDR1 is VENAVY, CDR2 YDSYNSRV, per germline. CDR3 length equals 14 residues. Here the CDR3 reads CATWDRGSDWIKTF. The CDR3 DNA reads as TGTGCCACCTGGGATAGGGGTAGTGATTGGATCAAGACGTTT.

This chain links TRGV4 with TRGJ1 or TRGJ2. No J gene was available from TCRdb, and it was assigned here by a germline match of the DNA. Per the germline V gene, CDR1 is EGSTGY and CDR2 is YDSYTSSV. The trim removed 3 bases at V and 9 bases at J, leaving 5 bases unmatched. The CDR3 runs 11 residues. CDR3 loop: CATWDFIKKLF. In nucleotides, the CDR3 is TGTGCCACCTGGGATTTTATTAAGAAACTCTTT.

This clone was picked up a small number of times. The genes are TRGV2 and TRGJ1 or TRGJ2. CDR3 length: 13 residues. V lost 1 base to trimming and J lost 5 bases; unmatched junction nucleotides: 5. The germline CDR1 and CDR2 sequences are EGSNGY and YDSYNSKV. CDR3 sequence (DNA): TGTGCCACCTGGGACGGCGAAGATTATAAGAAACTCTTT. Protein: CATWDGEDYKKLF.